A selection of T cell receptor beta chains follows, all from one sample in a study of OX40 agonist ivuxolimab in advanced cancers. Generated by immunoSEQ multiplex PCR, the TCRdb table keeps only in-frame clones and is missing some. Of about 60,000 clones detected, more than 80% appear once; the ten largest clones hold 1.5% to 2%. The sequencing used CD4+ or CD8+ T cells sorted from blood, collected in a trial of the OX40 agonist ivuxolimab. These TCRs come from an adult with an advanced solid tumor such as melanoma, head and neck, liver or kidney cancer. The CDR3 runs from the conserved cysteine through the conserved F or W. A D gene is named only where the DNA matches it firmly. Only some rows state a clone size, as once, few, many or a class for expanded clones.

abundance	v_gene	d_gene	j_gene	CDR3nt	CDR3aa
NA	TRBV10-3	TRBD2	TRBJ2-1	TGTGCCATCAACCCTAGCGGGAGCTACAATGAGCAGTTCTTC	CAINPSGSYNEQFF
NA	TRBV9	NA	TRBJ2-5	TGTGCCAGCAGCGTAGGTGGAGAGACCCAGTACTTC	CASSVGGETQYF
once	TRBV2	TRBD2	TRBJ2-7	TGTGCCAGCACGAGACTAGCGGGAGTGTACGAGCAGTACTTC	CASTRLAGVYEQYF
NA	TRBV2	NA	TRBJ1-1	TGTGCCAGCAGTGAGCAGGGCCCTCTGAACACTGAAGCTTTCTTT	CASSEQGPLNTEAFF
NA	TRBV19	NA	TRBJ1-1	TGTGCCAGTTGTATTGGGCGCCCCTCTGAAGCTTTCTTT	CASCIGRPSEAFF
NA	TRBV6-1	TRBD1	TRBJ1-4	TGTGCCAGCAGCAGGGGGCCGAATGAAAAACTGTTTTTT	CASSRGPNEKLFF
NA	TRBV18	NA	TRBJ1-1	TGTGCCAGCTCATCTAACCACGTAATAACTGAAGCTTTCTTT	CASSSNHVITEAFF
NA	TRBV5-8	NA	TRBJ1-2	TGTGCCAGCAGCTTGGTGTCCGGGTCCTATGGCTACACCTTC	CASSLVSGSYGYTF
NA	TRBV7-9	NA	TRBJ2-2	TGTGCTACCACAGGGCCGTCGAACACCGGGGAGCTGTTTTTT	CATTGPSNTGELFF
NA	TRBV7-8	TRBD1	TRBJ2-4	TGTGCCAGCAGCTACAGACAGTTTTGGGGACAGGGGGACATTCAGTACTTC	CASSYRQFWGQGDIQYF
NA	TRBV11-3	TRBD1	TRBJ2-5	TGTGCCAGCAGCCCCGGACAGGGTAAAGAGACCCAGTACTTC	CASSPGQGKETQYF
NA	TRBV6-5	NA	TRBJ1-3	TGTGCCAGCAGGTCACCTGGAAACACCATATATTTT	CASRSPGNTIYF
NA	TRBV5-4	NA	TRBJ2-7	TGTGCCAGCAGCTTATCACGGGCCTCCTACGAGCAGTACTTC	CASSLSRASYEQYF
NA	TRBV2	TRBD2	TRBJ2-3	TGTGCCAGCGCGACGGGGGGGTACACAGATACGCAGTATTTT	CASATGGYTDTQYF
NA	TRBV18	NA	TRBJ2-2	TGTGCCAGCTCACCACTCAGAGGGGAAAGGGACACCGGGGAGCTGTTTTTT	CASSPLRGERDTGELFF
NA	TRBV18	TRBD2	TRBJ2-1	TGTGCCAGCTCACCACCGGTAGCGGGGCAGGGGAATGAGCAGTTCTTC	CASSPPVAGQGNEQFF
few	TRBV4-2	NA	TRBJ1-2	TGTGCCAGCAGCCAACGGGGAGAGGGATATGGCTACACCTTC	CASSQRGEGYGYTF
NA	TRBV11-2	NA	TRBJ2-2	TGTGCCAGCAGCTTCCGGCCGGGAGATAACACCGGGGAGCTGTTTTTT	CASSFRPGDNTGELFF
NA	TRBV28	TRBD2	TRBJ2-3	TGTGCCAGCAGCCCATTTAAGGCGGGAGAGGCAGATACGCAGTATTTT	CASSPFKAGEADTQYF
once	TRBV4-2	NA	TRBJ2-3	TGTGCCAGCAGCCAAGATCTGCGGACAGATACGCAGTATTTT	CASSQDLRTDTQYF
NA	TRBV5-5	NA	TRBJ2-7	TGTGCCAGCAGCCCTCAGGTCCCGAGCTCCTACGAGCAGTACTTC	CASSPQVPSSYEQYF
NA	TRBV9	NA	TRBJ2-5	TGTGCCAGCAGCCCTGACACAGGGAGGGCGGAGACCCAGTACTTC	CASSPDTGRAETQYF
NA	TRBV19	NA	TRBJ2-3	TGTGCCAGTAGCAACCGGGCGGGGACTAGCACAGATACGCAGTATTTT	CASSNRAGTSTDTQYF
NA	TRBV5-1	NA	TRBJ2-3	TGCGCCAGCAGCTTATGGGAGGCCGGGTATACGCAGTATTTT	CASSLWEAGYTQYF
NA	TRBV9	NA	TRBJ2-1	TGTGCCAGCAGCGTTCGTGGCGAGGACTACAATGAGCAGTTCTTC	CASSVRGEDYNEQFF
NA	TRBV2	NA	TRBJ1-3	TGTGCCAGCAGTGTGGGACTCGGAAACACCATATATTTT	CASSVGLGNTIYF
NA	TRBV18	NA	TRBJ2-7	TGTGCCAGCTCACCCCAGGGGAACGAGCAGTACTTC	CASSPQGNEQYF
NA	TRBV7-2	NA	TRBJ2-3	TGTGCCAGCAGCTCGACCCGAATGGATACGCAGTATTTT	CASSSTRMDTQYF